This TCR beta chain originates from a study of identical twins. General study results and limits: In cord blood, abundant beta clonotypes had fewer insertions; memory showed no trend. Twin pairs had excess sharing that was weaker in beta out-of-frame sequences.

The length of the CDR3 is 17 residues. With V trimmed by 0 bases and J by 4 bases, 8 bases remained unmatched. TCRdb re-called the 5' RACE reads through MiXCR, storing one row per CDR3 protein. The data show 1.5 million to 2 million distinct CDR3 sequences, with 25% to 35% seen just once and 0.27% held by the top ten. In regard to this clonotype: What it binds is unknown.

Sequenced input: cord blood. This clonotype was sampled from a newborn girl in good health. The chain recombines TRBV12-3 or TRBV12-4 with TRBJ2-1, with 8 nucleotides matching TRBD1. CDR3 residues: CASSLARLRDRYNEQFF. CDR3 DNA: TGTGCCAGCAGTTTAGCGCGGTTAAGGGACAGGTACAATGAGCAGTTCTTC.